One sample yielded the 18 T cell receptor beta chains listed below, sequenced in a study of CD8+ T cells in alopecia areata. Sequencing relied on a cDNA template that was reverse transcribed from extracted RNA. Data came from immunoSEQ multiplex PCR; TCRdb stores just in-frame clones and leaves some out. There are almost 250,000 clones in the sample; 67% occur only once, and roughly 1.2% lies in the top ten. Sequencing used CD4+ T cells sorted from blood, obtained at week 0. All receptors come from a human donor with alopecia areata.

This chain connects TRBV29-1 to TRBJ1-4; D gene uncertain. CDR3 length equals 13 residues. The germline V gene has CDR1 SQVTM and CDR2 ANQGSEA. Trimming took 6 bases from V and 8 from J, leaving 16 bases between them. As DNA, the CDR3 is TGCAGCGTCGCAATGAATCCAGGAGAAAAACTGTTTTTT. Protein: CSVAMNPGEKLFF.

The chain has TRBV30 and TRBJ1-5; 7 nucleotides agree with TRBD1. From germline, CDR1 is GTSNPN and CDR2 SVGIG (reference sequence). The CDR3 is 13 residues long. The junction had 3 bases not matched to a gene; V was cut back by 0 bases and J by 7 bases. The CDR3 bases are TGTGCCTGGAGTGTGGGAGGGGGCCAGCCCCAGCATTTT. As protein: CAWSVGGGQPQHF.

The gene calls are TRBV9 and TRBJ2-2; 13 bases map to TRBD2. Germline loops: CDR1 SGDLS, CDR2 YYNGEE. The CDR3 contains 16 residues. V lost 3 bases and J lost 5; bases outside the gene matches: 4. CDR3 sequence reads: CASSGLAGGGTGELFF. In nucleotides, the CDR3 is TGTGCCAGCAGCGGACTAGCGGGGGGAGGAACCGGGGAGCTGTTTTTT.

The chain couples TRBV6-5 to TRBJ2-7, with D perhaps TRBD1 (5 bases). The CDR3 is 15 residues long. Germline V gene lookup returns CDR1 MNHEY and CDR2 SVGAGI. V lost 6 bases to trimming and J lost 2 bases, with 17 bases between them. Here the CDR3 reads CASRLHRKITYEQYF. The CDR3 DNA reads TGTGCCAGCAGGCTCCACAGGAAAATCACCTACGAGCAGTACTTC.

This rearrangement joins TRBV29-1 to TRBJ2-3; D is unresolved. The germline V and J ends were trimmed by 6 bases and 2 bases, with 12 bases remaining between them. The CDR3 extends over 13 amino acids. The germline gives CDR1 SQVTM, CDR2 ANQGSEA. CDR3: CSVGKDVTDTQYF. DNA for the CDR3: TGCAGCGTCGGCAAGGACGTCACAGATACGCAGTATTTT.

The table lists this clone with a few counts. The chain carries TRBV11-2 and TRBJ2-2; TRBD1 matches at 9 bases. The CDR3 has 16 amino acids. Per the germline V gene, CDR1 is SGHAT and CDR2 is FQNNGV. Trimming cost V 5 bases and J 4 bases; bases outside gene matches: 8. CDR3 protein: CASSPPRTGVTGELFF. The CDR3 DNA is TGTGCCAGCAGCCCCCCCCGGACAGGGGTCACCGGGGAGCTGTTTTTT. Supplemented by reference TRBV11-2 and TRBJ2-2, the full variable domain reads EAGVAQSPRYKIIEKRQSVAFWCNPISGHATLYWYQQILGQGPKLLIQFQNNGVVDDSQLPKDRFSAERLKGVDSTLKIQPAKLEDSAVYLCASSPPRTGVTGELFFGEGSRLTVL.

The rearrangement joins TRBV2 to TRBJ2-7; tentatively, D is TRBD1 (6 bases). Germline CDR1 is SNHLY and CDR2 is FYNNEI. V gave up 6 bases and J gave up 6 bases, with 12 bases separating them. The CDR3 sequence is 12 residues long. The CDR3 DNA is TGTGCCAGCAGGCAGAACAGGGCCGAGCAGTACTTC. Translation gives CASRQNRAEQYF.

This rearrangement joins TRBV11-2 to TRBJ1-6; no definite D call. In germline, CDR1 is SGHAT, CDR2 FQNNGV. V was pared by 1 base and J by 5 bases, with 9 bases between. The CDR3 runs 15 residues. The CDR3 sequence: CASSLGAGHNSPLHF. CDR3 nucleotides: TGTGCCAGCAGCTTAGGTGCAGGACATAATTCACCCCTCCACTTT.

This clone came up a few times. CDR3 in amino acids: CAWRGQNTEAFF. The CDR3 DNA sequence: TGTGCCTGGAGGGGACAGAACACTGAAGCTTTCTTT. The chain couples TRBV30 to TRBJ1-1; TRBD1 is a possible D gene (6 bases). Germline CDR1 reads GTSNPN; CDR2 reads SVGIG (reference sequence). V shed 3 bases and J shed 1 base, with 6 bases lying between them. There are 12 residues in the CDR3.

This clone was detected only once. Other nucleotide sequences from this sample produce the same CDR3. The chain recombines TRBV6-5 with TRBJ1-5; a weak D match, TRBD1 (6 bases). Trimming took 0 bases from V and 2 from J, leaving 8 bases between them. Germline V gives CDR1 MNHEY, CDR2 SVGAGI. The length of the CDR3 is 15 residues. The CDR3 reads CASSYSRGGNQPQHF. The CDR3 DNA is TGTGCCAGCAGTTACTCAAGGGGGGGCAATCAGCCCCAGCATTTT.

The J gene is TRBJ2-3, the V gene TRBV2; no clear D gene. V was shortened by 2 bases and J by 2 bases, with 5 bases between the two germline ends. This CDR3 contains 13 residues. Germline lookup yields CDR1 SNHLY and CDR2 FYNNEI. Here the CDR3 DNA reads TGTGCCAGCAGTGAATTTTCCACAGATACGCAGTATTTT. Translating it yields CASSEFSTDTQYF.

The chain joins TRBV7-9 to TRBJ2-7; 8 bases line up with TRBD2. The CDR3 is 16 residues long. Germline V gives CDR1 SEHNR, CDR2 FQNEAQ (reference sequence). The ends lost 3 bases at V and 4 bases at J; junction bases unmatched: 11. The chain's CDR3 is CASSFARSGGQYEQYF. In DNA, the CDR3 is TGTGCCAGCAGCTTTGCGAGGAGCGGGGGCCAATACGAGCAGTACTTC.

The chain joins TRBV5-4 to TRBJ1-2; no firm D call. V dropped 3 bases and J dropped 2 bases, with 14 bases sitting between them. Looked up from germline, CDR1 is SGHNT and CDR2 is YYREEE (reference sequence). CDR3 size: 15 residues. The CDR3: CASSSTSGRNYGYTF. The DNA of the CDR3 is TGTGCCAGCAGCTCCACCTCGGGCAGAAACTATGGCTACACCTTC.

The sample holds a few counts of this clone. The rearrangement uses TRBV4-1 and TRBJ1-2; D unclear. V was shortened by 1 base and J by 4 bases, with 10 bases between the two germline ends. The CDR3 is made up of 14 amino acids. Germline V CDR1 and CDR2: MGHRA, YSYEKL. The CDR3: CASSQGSRTYGYTF. In nucleotides, the CDR3 is TGCGCCAGCAGCCAAGGATCCAGGACCTATGGCTACACCTTC.

The J gene is TRBJ2-5, the V gene TRBV27, with 8 bases that match TRBD2. The CDR3 spans 13 residues. Germline CDR1 and CDR2: MNHEY and SMNVEV (reference sequence). After removal of 5 bases from V and 2 bases from J, the junction contained 1 base not matched to a gene. As DNA, the CDR3 is TGTGCCAGCAGTCGGGGGGGGCAAGAGACCCAGTACTTC. As protein: CASSRGGQETQYF.

J is TRBJ1-2 and V is TRBV13; TRBD1 agrees at 8 bases. Unmatched junction bases numbered 3, after V lost 0 bases and J lost 3 bases. The germline V gene has CDR1 PRHDT and CDR2 FYEKMQ (reference sequence). CDR3 length: 15 amino acids. The CDR3 bases are TGTGCCAGCAGCTTAGGGGACAGGGAGGACTATGGCTACACCTTC. As protein: CASSLGDREDYGYTF. Based on the CDR3 plus reference TRBV13 and TRBJ1-2, the full variable domain is AAGVIQSPRHLIKEKRETATLKCYPIPRHDTVYWYQQGPGQDPQFLISFYEKMQSDKGSIPDRFSAQQFSDYHSELNMSSLELGDSALYFCASSLGDREDYGYTFGSGTRLTVV.

This sequence joins TRBV5-1 and TRBJ2-7; the match to TRBD1 covers 7 bases. The V gene's germline CDR1 is SGHRS and CDR2 YFSETQ. This CDR3 spans 13 amino acids. Losses at the gene ends were 4 bases for V and 6 bases for J; bases not matched to a gene: 7. CDR3 sequence: CASSGRDRGEQYF. DNA of the CDR3: TGCGCCAGCAGCGGCCGGGACAGAGGCGAGCAGTACTTC.

In the case of this clone: Other nucleotide sequences in the sample specify the same CDR3. The rearrangement links TRBV29-1 to TRBJ2-3; 14 bases agree with TRBD2. CDR3 length equals 18 residues. Germline trimming cut 1 base from V and 2 bases from J; bases unmatched to any gene: 8. Per germline, CDR1 SQVTM and CDR2 ANQGSEA. For the CDR3, the DNA is TGCAGCGTTGAAGGTGGGGGACTAGCGGGGGCGTTCACAGATACGCAGTATTTT. This gives the protein CSVEGGGLAGAFTDTQYF.